This T cell receptor beta chain appears in the sequencing data of a study of blood T cells in healthy people across ages. The study, taken as a whole, reports: Since the PBMCs were unsorted, naive and antigen-experienced cells could not be conclusively compared.

Primed by a sample-barcoded 5' primer and a J-beta primer mix, a second PCR proceeded for about 6 to 11 cycles. The template-switch adaptor was a 5' adaptor with 12 random nucleotides. It tagged each cDNA molecule. Every sample produced at least 3 million CDR3-containing paired-end reads. One entry per CDR3 protein, called by TCRdb with MiXCR from the 5' RACE reads. The top ten clones hold over 35% of a sample with hundreds of thousands of distinct CDR3 sequences, roughly 53% of them seen once. Each donor's blood draw was roughly 9.5 milliliters of peripheral blood. On this clonotype itself: Its cognate antigen is unknown.

The ends were cut back, 1 base at V and 5 bases at J, with 4 bases in the middle. CDR1 is LGHDT, CDR2 YNNKEL, per germline (reference sequence). This CDR3 has 12 amino acids. Sequencing was performed on blood. The clonotype comes from a man in his 60s in good health. This chain links TRBV3-1 with TRBJ2-3, with D unresolved. CDR3 loop: CASSQARDTQYF. CDR3 nucleotides: TGTGCCAGCAGCCAAGCCAGAGATACGCAGTATTTT.